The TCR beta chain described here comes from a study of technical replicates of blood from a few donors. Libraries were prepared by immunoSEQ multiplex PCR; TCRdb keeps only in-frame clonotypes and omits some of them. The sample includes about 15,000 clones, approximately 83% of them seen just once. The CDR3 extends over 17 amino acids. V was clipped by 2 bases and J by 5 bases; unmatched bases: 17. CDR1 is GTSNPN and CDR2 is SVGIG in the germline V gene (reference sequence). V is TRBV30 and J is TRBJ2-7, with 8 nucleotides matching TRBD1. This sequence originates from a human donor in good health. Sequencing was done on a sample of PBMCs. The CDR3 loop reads CAWSSSARTGNSHEQYF. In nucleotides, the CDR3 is TGTGCCTGGAGTTCCTCCGCAAGGACAGGGAATTCCCACGAGCAGTACTTC. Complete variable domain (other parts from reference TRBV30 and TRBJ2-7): SQTIHQWPATLVQPVGSPLSLECTVEGTSNPNLYWYRQAAGRGLQLLFYSVGIGQISSEVPQNLSASRPQDRQFILSSKKLLLSDSGFYLCAWSSSARTGNSHEQYFGPGTRLTVT.